This TCR beta chain was recovered during a study of cytomegalovirus exposure and HLA in healthy donors. Findings and caveats of the study: Many donors shared some public TCRs, even though most TCR sequences were rare. In a later analysis, at a false discovery rate of 0.05, 16,951 TCR beta sequences were associated with HLA alleles. The classifier, whose performance was assessed in both the original and validation cohorts, reportedly diagnosed cytomegalovirus status with high specificity and sensitivity. Some V segments (TRBV6-2 and TRBV6-3 among them) were excluded as indistinguishable.

Amplification used 60 Vbeta primers and 13 Jbeta primers. Clones were sequenced by immunoSEQ multiplex PCR, and TCRdb holds only the in-frame ones, with some missing. There are around 120,000 clones in the sample; approximately 70% occur only once, and 3.5% to 4% lies in the top ten. To note about this clone: The antigen is not known.

The germline gives CDR1 MGHRA, CDR2 YSYEKL. CDR3 length equals 15 residues. The J segment lost 5 bases and the V segment lost 0 bases, leaving 6 bases of the junction unmatched. V usage is TRBV4-1 and J usage is TRBJ2-7; 8 nucleotides match TRBD1. The sequenced sample was PBMCs. The source is a man between 25 and 39 years old in good health and CMV-seropositive. CDR3 bases: TGCGCCAGCAGCCAAGAGTTCGGACAGGGTGACGAGCAGTACTTC. Its protein is CASSQEFGQGDEQYF.